The subject of this entry is one T cell receptor beta chain. As yet, its antigen is unknown. The data stem from a study of siplizumab effects on memory and regulatory T cells. General study findings and limits: Proliferating Tregs' suppressive function in siplizumab cultures went unconfirmed.

Method: immunoSEQ multiplex PCR; TCRdb's copy keeps in-frame clones and lacks some. The sample has thousands of clones; almost 70% are singletons. The CDR3 is 15 residues long. Germline CDR1 SGHNT, CDR2 YENEEA. Trimming took 2 bases from V and 6 from J; bases not matched to a gene: 8. Naive, memory, effector memory and TEMRA subsets, all unstimulated, were sequenced in three donor pairs. Sample: effector memory CD8+ T cells sorted from blood. Subset meaning: unstimulated CD8+ effector memory T cells. The gene calls are TRBV11-3 and TRBJ2-7, with 9 bases fitting TRBD1. The clonotype originates from a human donor in good health. The CDR3 DNA reads as TGTGCCAGCAGCTTAATACAGACAGGGGGTGGCGAGCAGTACTTC. Translation gives CASSLIQTGGGEQYF.